This T cell receptor beta chain came from a study of early T cells in non-severe SARS-CoV-2 infection. Study-level background: Whole-blood bulk RNA, unsorted, was sequenced, and chains were unpaired.

Findings of the study overall: Anti-spike CD8 responses were favored by VDJdb matching, which missed private and CD4 specificities.

Unique molecular identifiers were added to individual cDNA molecules. TCRdb recomputed calls from the 5' RACE reads with MiXCR, one row per CDR3 protein. This sample has tens of thousands of distinct CDR3 sequences, with roughly 5.2% found just once. Trimming shortened V by 0 bases and J by 7 bases, and 13 bases separated the two germline ends. This CDR3 is built from 14 residues. From germline, CDR1 is MGHRA and CDR2 YSYEKL. This clonotype came up a few times. Its antigen is still unknown. The V call is TRBV4-1, the J call TRBJ2-7, with unresolved D. The sequence came from an adult who was a healthcare worker with PCR-confirmed SARS-CoV-2 infection or an uninfected control (not recorded which). The sequencing sample was made of whole blood. The CDR3 here is CASSQDGNYGEQYF. The CDR3 nucleotides read TGCGCCAGCAGCCAAGACGGAAACTACGGTGAGCAGTACTTC.